This T cell receptor beta chain was recorded in a study of cytomegalovirus exposure and HLA in healthy donors. Germline CDR1 MNHEY, CDR2 SVGAGI. V shed 6 bases and J shed 5 bases, with 14 bases lying between them. The CDR3 sequence is 13 residues long. With 60 Vbeta and 13 Jbeta primers, the PCR was carried out. Sequenced by immunoSEQ multiplex PCR; TCRdb stores in-frame clones only, minus some. The sample lists about 190,000 clones, around 83% occurring once. The chain links TRBV6-5 to TRBJ2-7; the D gene is possibly TRBD2 (6 bases). The TCR was taken from a woman younger than 30 in good health and CMV-seronegative. Sequencing input: PBMCs. The CDR3 DNA follows: TGTGCCAGCAGCATCACTAGCTACCACGAGCAGTACTTC. This translates into CASSITSYHEQYF.